The source of this T cell receptor beta chain is a study of blood T cell repertoires in COVID-19. The CDR3 has 12 amino acids. Trimming took 3 bases from V and 7 from J, leaving 9 bases between them. Germline values: CDR1 KGHSH, CDR2 LQKENI. The assay was immunoSEQ multiplex PCR, and TCRdb's table has in-frame clones only and misses some. The table includes about 130,000 clones, about four fifths detected once. The origin of this receptor is a man between 40 and 49 years old with active or convalescent COVID-19. Input material: peripheral blood. The rearrangement joins TRBV18 to TRBJ1-2; possibly TRBD1 for D (5 bases). CDR3 DNA: TGTGCCAGCTCACCGGACATCGGTGGCTACACCTTC. It specifies CASSPDIGGYTF.